This entry features one TCR beta chain sequence. Looked up from germline, CDR1 is GTSNPN and CDR2 is SVGIG (reference sequence). The CDR3 length is 12 residues. J lost 2 bases, V lost 3 bases, and 1 base had no gene match. How the authors handled the data: Scientists estimated how many nucleated cells there were by amplifying reference gene primers. Assay used: immunoSEQ multiplex PCR; TCRdb lists only in-frame clones, some missing. The V and J calls and clone size are taken from that table; D and trimming were inferred from the DNA. Of about 380,000 clones listed, more than 65% are singletons. The entry originates in a study of blood T cell repertoires in COVID-19. The overall study: Nucleic acid was either cDNA or gDNA, and it came from T cells, B-cell-depleted T cells, or PBMCs.

The specimen was peripheral blood. The rearrangement uses TRBV30 and TRBJ2-7; 7 positions agree with TRBD1. The receptor was isolated from a human donor with acute or convalescent COVID-19. The donor label of this sample is uncertain. The CDR3: CAWRQGTYEQYF. CDR3 bases: TGTGCCTGGAGACAGGGGACCTACGAGCAGTACTTC.